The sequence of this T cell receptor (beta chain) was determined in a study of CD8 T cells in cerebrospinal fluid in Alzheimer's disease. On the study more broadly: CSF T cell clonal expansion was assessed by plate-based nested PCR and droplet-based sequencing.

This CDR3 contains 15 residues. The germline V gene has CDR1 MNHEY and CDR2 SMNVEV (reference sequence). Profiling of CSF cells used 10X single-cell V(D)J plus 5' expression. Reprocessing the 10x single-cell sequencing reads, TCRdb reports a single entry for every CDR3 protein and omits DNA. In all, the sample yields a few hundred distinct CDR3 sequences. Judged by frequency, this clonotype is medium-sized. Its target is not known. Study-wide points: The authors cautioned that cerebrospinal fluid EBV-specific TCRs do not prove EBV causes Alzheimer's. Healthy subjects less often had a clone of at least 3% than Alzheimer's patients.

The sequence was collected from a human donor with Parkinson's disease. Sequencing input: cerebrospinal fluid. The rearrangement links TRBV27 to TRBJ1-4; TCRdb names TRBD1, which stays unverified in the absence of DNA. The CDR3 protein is CASSLSGTDGEKLFF.